This T cell receptor beta chain was obtained from a study of shared clonotypes between healthy human individuals. Study as a whole: Donors were two women and a few men aged 18 to 49.

Clones were read by immunoSEQ multiplex PCR, and TCRdb kept only the in-frame ones, dropping some. The sample shows nearly 1 million clones, around three quarters of them seen only once. Study observations and caveats: Relative to memory subsets, naive subsets generally showed larger estimated richness. In the sorted subsets, rarefaction showed sequencing was incomplete despite large depth. The small donor group covered limited genetic and exposure diversity.

Trimming removed 3 bases at V and 4 bases at J, with 15 bases between. Germline V gene lookup returns CDR1 LNHDA and CDR2 SQIVND (reference sequence). The CDR3 has 16 amino acids. In regard to this clone: The antigen remains unidentified.

This chain links TRBV19 with TRBJ2-2; tentative D call: TRBD2 (6 bases). The clonotype comes from a man younger than 30 in good health. Material for sequencing was memory CD4+ T cells sorted from blood. This sample's subset: CD45RA-negative fraction. CDR3 bases: TGTGCCAGTAGTATCTCAACGGGAGCGGGCACCGGGGAGCTGTTTTTT. Its translation: CASSISTGAGTGELFF.